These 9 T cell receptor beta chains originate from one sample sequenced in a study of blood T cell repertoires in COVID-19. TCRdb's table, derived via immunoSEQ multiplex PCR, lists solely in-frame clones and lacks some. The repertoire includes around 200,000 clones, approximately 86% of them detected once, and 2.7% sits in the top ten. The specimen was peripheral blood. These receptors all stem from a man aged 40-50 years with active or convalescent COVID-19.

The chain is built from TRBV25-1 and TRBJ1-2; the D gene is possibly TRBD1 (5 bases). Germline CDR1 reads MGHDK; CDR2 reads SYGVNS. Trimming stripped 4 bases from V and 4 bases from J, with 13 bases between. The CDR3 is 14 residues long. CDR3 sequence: CASSARGTRYGYTF. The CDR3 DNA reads TGTGCCAGCAGTGCCCGCGGGACGCGCTATGGCTACACCTTC.

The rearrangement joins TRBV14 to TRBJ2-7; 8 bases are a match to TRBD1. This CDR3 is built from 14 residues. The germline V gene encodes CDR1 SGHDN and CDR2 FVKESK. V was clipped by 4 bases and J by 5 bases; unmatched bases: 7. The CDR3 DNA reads TGTGCCAGCAGCCTTATGGACAGGGCCCACGAGCAGTACTTC. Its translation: CASSLMDRAHEQYF.

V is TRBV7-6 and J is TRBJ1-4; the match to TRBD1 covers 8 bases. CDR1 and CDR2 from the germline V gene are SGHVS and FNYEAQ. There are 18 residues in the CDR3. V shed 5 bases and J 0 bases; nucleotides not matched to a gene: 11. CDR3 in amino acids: CASSPARDRSATNEKLFF. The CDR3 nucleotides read TGTGCCAGCAGCCCCGCCCGGGACAGGTCCGCAACTAATGAAAAACTGTTTTTT.

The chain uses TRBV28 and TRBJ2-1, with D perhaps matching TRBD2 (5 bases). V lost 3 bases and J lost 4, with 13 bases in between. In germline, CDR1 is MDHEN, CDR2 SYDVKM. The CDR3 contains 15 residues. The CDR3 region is CASSLRVDSYNEQFF. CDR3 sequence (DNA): TGTGCCAGCAGTTTGCGGGTGGATTCGTACAATGAGCAGTTCTTC.

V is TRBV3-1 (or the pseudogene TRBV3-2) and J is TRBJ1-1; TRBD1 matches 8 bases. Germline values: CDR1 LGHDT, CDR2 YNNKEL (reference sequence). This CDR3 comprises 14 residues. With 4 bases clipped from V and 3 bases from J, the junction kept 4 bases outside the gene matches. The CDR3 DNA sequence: TGTGCCAGCAGCCCGGGACAGGAGGACACTGAAGCTTTCTTT. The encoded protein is CASSPGQEDTEAFF.

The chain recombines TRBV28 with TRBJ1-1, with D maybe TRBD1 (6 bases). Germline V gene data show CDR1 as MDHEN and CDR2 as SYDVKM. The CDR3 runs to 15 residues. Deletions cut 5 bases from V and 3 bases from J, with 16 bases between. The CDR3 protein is CASSQDTGIDTEAFF. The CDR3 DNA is TGTGCCAGCAGTCAGGATACAGGGATCGACACTGAAGCTTTCTTT.

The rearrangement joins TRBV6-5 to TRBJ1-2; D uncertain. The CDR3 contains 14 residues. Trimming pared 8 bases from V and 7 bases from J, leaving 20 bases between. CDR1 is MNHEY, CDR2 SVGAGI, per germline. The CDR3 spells CASVESTSRVGYTF. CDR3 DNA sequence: TGTGCCAGCGTAGAGAGTACATCCCGGGTTGGCTACACCTTC.

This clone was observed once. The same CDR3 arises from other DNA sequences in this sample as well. The CDR3 protein is CASSIGTGEQPQHF. DNA of the CDR3: TGTGCCAGTAGTATTGGGACAGGAGAACAGCCCCAGCATTTT. The chain recombines TRBV19 with TRBJ1-5; TRBD1 aligns across 8 bases. Unmatched junction bases numbered 5, after V lost 3 bases and J lost 7 bases. Germline loops: CDR1 LNHDA, CDR2 SQIVND (reference sequence). The CDR3 sequence is 14 residues long.

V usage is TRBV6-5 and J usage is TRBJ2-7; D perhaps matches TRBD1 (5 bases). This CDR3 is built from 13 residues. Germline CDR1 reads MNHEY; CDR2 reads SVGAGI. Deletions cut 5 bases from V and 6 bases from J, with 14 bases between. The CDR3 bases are TGTGCCAGCAGTCCCTCAGGGTTTGGCGAGCAGTACTTC. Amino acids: CASSPSGFGEQYF.